A selection of T cell receptor beta chains follows, all from one sample in a study of CD8 T cells in ankylosing spondylitis. Via MiXCR, TCRdb re-called the 5' RACE reads, giving one row per CDR3 protein. The sample includes some 330,000 distinct CDR3 sequences, roughly 8% of them seen just once. Material for sequencing was blood, either unsorted or a sorted T cell fraction (not recorded which). These receptors all come from a male donor with ankylosing spondylitis. CDR3s include the opening cysteine and the closing phenylalanine or tryptophan. D genes are given only for firm matches. The size entry is marked missing in some rows and otherwise reads once, few, many or a size class.

V: TRBV6-2/TRBV6-3; size: few; J: TRBJ2-1; D: .; DNA: TGTGCCAGCAGCCGCCGTTCATCCTTCAATGAGCAGTTCTTC; CDR3: CASSRRSSFNEQFF
V: TRBV4-1; size: .; J: TRBJ2-7; D: .; DNA: TGCGCCAGCAGCCACCAACCCGACAGATCCTACGAGCAGTACTTC; CDR3: CASSHQPDRSYEQYF
V: TRBV15; size: few; J: TRBJ2-7; D: TRBD2; DNA: TGTGCCACCAGCCGAAGCGGGAGACTAAACGAGCAGTACTTC; CDR3: CATSRSGRLNEQYF
V: TRBV5-1; size: many; J: TRBJ2-1; D: TRBD2; DNA: TGCGCCAGCAGTAGCGGGAGGATTGCACACAATGAGCAGTTCTTC; CDR3: CASSSGRIAHNEQFF
V: TRBV2; size: .; J: TRBJ2-7; D: TRBD2; DNA: TGTGCCAGCAGATTAGCGGGGCACTCCTACGAGCAGTACTTC; CDR3: CASRLAGHSYEQYF
V: TRBV10-3; size: many; J: TRBJ2-1; D: TRBD2; DNA: TGTGCCATCAACAAAAGGACTAGCGGGAGCCTGAGTGAGCAGTTCTTC; CDR3: CAINKRTSGSLSEQFF
V: TRBV9; size: many; J: TRBJ1-2; D: TRBD1; DNA: TGTGCCAGCAGCATTACAGGGGACGTTTATGGCTACACCTTC; CDR3: CASSITGDVYGYTF
V: TRBV4-2; size: .; J: TRBJ2-3; D: .; DNA: TGTGCCAGCAGAGAAGACCCGGGACGCACAGATACGCAGTATTTT; CDR3: CASREDPGRTDTQYF
V: TRBV19; size: few; J: TRBJ1-5; D: .; DNA: TGTGCCAGTAGTATATTTCCTAATCGGGGAAATCAGCCCCAGCATTTT; CDR3: CASSIFPNRGNQPQHF
V: TRBV5-1; size: few; J: TRBJ2-3; D: TRBD2; DNA: TGCGCCAGCAGCTTGGAGGGACTAGCGGGAGGATCACCTAGCACAGATACGCAGTATTTT; CDR3: CASSLEGLAGGSPSTDTQYF
V: TRBV9; size: .; J: TRBJ2-1; D: .; DNA: TGTGCCAGCAGCGTAGTCGAAGGCGGCTACAATGAGCAGTTCTTC; CDR3: CASSVVEGGYNEQFF
V: TRBV6-2/TRBV6-3; size: few; J: TRBJ2-3; D: TRBD2; DNA: TGTGCCAGCAGACCCTGGGGTTTCAAAGCGGGAGGGCGAGGTTCAGATACGCAGTATTTT; CDR3: CASRPWGFKAGGRGSDTQYF
V: TRBV9; size: many; J: TRBJ2-1; D: .; DNA: TGTGCCAGCAGCGTAGTTGGCGATGAGCAGTTCTTC; CDR3: CASSVVGDEQFF
V: TRBV18; size: once; J: TRBJ2-3; D: .; DNA: TGTGCCAGCTCACCCCTCGGGGAGGTCGGTACAGATACGCAGTATTTT; CDR3: CASSPLGEVGTDTQYF
V: TRBV20-1; size: few; J: TRBJ2-7; D: TRBD2; DNA: TGCAGTGCTAGAGTTGTCCGGGGGGGATTGTATCACGAGCAGTACTTC; CDR3: CSARVVRGGLYHEQYF
V: TRBV2; size: few; J: TRBJ2-7; D: TRBD2; DNA: TGTGCCAGCCAAGGACTAGCGGGAGTGCGTGAGCAGTACTTC; CDR3: CASQGLAGVREQYF
V: TRBV4-3; size: few; J: TRBJ1-3; D: .; DNA: TGCGCCAGCAGCCAAGATCAAGGAACACTTGGAAACACCATATATTTT; CDR3: CASSQDQGTLGNTIYF
V: TRBV3-1; size: few; J: TRBJ2-1; D: TRBD2; DNA: TGTGCCAGCAGCCTGAATGCGGGAGGGTACAATGAGCAGTTCTTC; CDR3: CASSLNAGGYNEQFF
V: TRBV5-1; size: few; J: TRBJ1-1; D: .; DNA: TGCGCCAGCAGCTGGACAGCCACCCCATCTGCTGAAGCTTTCTTT; CDR3: CASSWTATPSAEAFF
V: TRBV14; size: few; J: TRBJ2-7; D: TRBD2; DNA: TGTGCCAGCAGCGTGACTAGCAATTCCTACGAGCAGTACTTC; CDR3: CASSVTSNSYEQYF
V: TRBV7-3; size: .; J: TRBJ2-7; D: TRBD2; DNA: TGTGCCAGCAGCTTGGGGGGGAGTCCTATTTACGAGCAGTACTTC; CDR3: CASSLGGSPIYEQYF
V: TRBV2; size: .; J: TRBJ1-5; D: .; DNA: TGTGCCAGCAGTGATCCGGACAACTATCAGCCCCAGCATTTT; CDR3: CASSDPDNYQPQHF
V: TRBV15; size: once; J: TRBJ2-2; D: TRBD1; DNA: TGTGCCACCAGCGGAGGGGTGGGACAGGGGGCGAGAGGGGAGCTGTTTTTT; CDR3: CATSGGVGQGARGELFF
V: TRBV2; size: many; J: TRBJ2-4; D: TRBD2; DNA: TGTGCCAGCATGGTGCCTAGCGGAAGCATTCAGTACTTC; CDR3: CASMVPSGSIQYF
V: TRBV7-9; size: few; J: TRBJ2-1; D: .; DNA: TGTGCCAGCAGAAGCCGGGACATTGGGTTCTTC; CDR3: CASRSRDIGFF
V: TRBV7-9; size: .; J: TRBJ2-3; D: .; DNA: TGTGCCAGCAGCCGCCTCAGGGCAGATACGCAGTATTTT; CDR3: CASSRLRADTQYF
V: TRBV12-3/TRBV12-4; size: many; J: TRBJ1-6; D: TRBD1; DNA: TGTGCCAGCAGCAAGGGGGCTGGAAATTCACCCCTCCACTTT; CDR3: CASSKGAGNSPLHF
V: TRBV9; size: few; J: TRBJ2-6; D: TRBD1; DNA: TGTGCCAGCAGCGTGACAGGGTCTGGGGCCAACGTCCTGACTTTC; CDR3: CASSVTGSGANVLTF
V: TRBV6-5; size: .; J: TRBJ2-5; D: .; DNA: TGTGCCAGCAGTTACTCCGGGACCCAAGAGACCCAGTACTTC; CDR3: CASSYSGTQETQYF
V: TRBV3-1; size: .; J: TRBJ1-4; D: TRBD1; DNA: TGTGCCAGCAGCCAAGATTGGGACAGCTCCCGAAAAGGACTGTTTTTT; CDR3: CASSQDWDSSRKGLFF
V: TRBV11-2; size: many; J: TRBJ2-1; D: .; DNA: TGTGCCAGCAGCTTACAGGGGTTCCCCTACAATGAGCAGTTCTTC; CDR3: CASSLQGFPYNEQFF
V: TRBV15; size: .; J: TRBJ2-5; D: .; DNA: TGTGCCACCAGCAGAGGCCCACCCTACGAGACCCAGTACTTC; CDR3: CATSRGPPYETQYF
V: TRBV15; size: .; J: TRBJ2-7; D: .; DNA: TGTGCCACCAGCAGAGGCGGGATTGCCTACGAGCAGTACTTC; CDR3: CATSRGGIAYEQYF
V: TRBV4-2; size: .; J: TRBJ2-3; D: TRBD2; DNA: TGTGCCAGCAGCCAAGAAGGGCGGGAGGGTACAGATACGCAGTATTTT; CDR3: CASSQEGREGTDTQYF
V: TRBV12-3/TRBV12-4; size: many; J: TRBJ1-5; D: TRBD1; DNA: TGTGCCAGCAGGGGGACAGGGAATCAGCCCCAGCATTTT; CDR3: CASRGTGNQPQHF
V: TRBV3-1; size: .; J: TRBJ2-2; D: .; DNA: TGTGCCAGCAGCCACGCCTATAACACCGGGGAGCTGTTTTTT; CDR3: CASSHAYNTGELFF
V: TRBV7-3; size: few; J: TRBJ1-1; D: .; DNA: TGTGCCAGCAGCCCCCGGGCCTGGGACACTGAAGCTTTCTTT; CDR3: CASSPRAWDTEAFF
V: TRBV29-1; size: many; J: TRBJ2-7; D: TRBD2; DNA: TGCAGCGTTGTTGCGGGAGAGGGTTACGAGCAGTACTTC; CDR3: CSVVAGEGYEQYF
V: TRBV29-1; size: many; J: TRBJ1-2; D: .; DNA: TGCAGCGTTGTAGACAATCCGTCTCTTCCTGGCTACACCTTC; CDR3: CSVVDNPSLPGYTF
V: TRBV7-9; size: few; J: TRBJ2-1; D: .; DNA: TGTGCCAGCAGCTTAGTCAATATGCCAGGGGGGAATGAGCAGTTCTTC; CDR3: CASSLVNMPGGNEQFF
V: TRBV4-2; size: many; J: TRBJ2-7; D: .; DNA: TGTGCCAGCAGCCAAGGCGGGGCATCCTACGAGCAGTACTTC; CDR3: CASSQGGASYEQYF
V: TRBV27; size: few; J: TRBJ1-4; D: .; DNA: TGTGCCAGCAGTTCCCGAATGGAAAATAAGGAAAAACTGTTTTTT; CDR3: CASSSRMENKEKLFF
V: TRBV11-3; size: few; J: TRBJ2-7; D: .; DNA: TGTGCCAGCAGCTTAGAGGTCGCCAGCTACGAGCAGTACTTC; CDR3: CASSLEVASYEQYF
V: TRBV20-1; size: many; J: TRBJ2-5; D: .; DNA: TGCAGTGCTAGAGATACCGGGAGAAGAGAGACCCAGTACTTC; CDR3: CSARDTGRRETQYF
V: TRBV20-1; size: .; J: TRBJ2-5; D: TRBD2; DNA: TGCAGTGCTAGCTGGCTAGCGGGAGTCGGCGAGACCCAGTACTTC; CDR3: CSASWLAGVGETQYF
V: TRBV11-3; size: many; J: TRBJ2-1; D: .; DNA: TGTGCCAGCAGCCCAGGGGCTCCCAATGAGCAGTTCTTC; CDR3: CASSPGAPNEQFF
V: TRBV10-1; size: .; J: TRBJ2-7; D: .; DNA: TGCGCCAGCAGTGAGTCAGCAGGGGCGGTTTACGAGCAGTACTTC; CDR3: CASSESAGAVYEQYF
V: TRBV5-4; size: .; J: TRBJ1-6; D: .; DNA: TGTGCCAGCAGCTTGGAAGCAGGCGAAAATTCACCCCTCCACTTT; CDR3: CASSLEAGENSPLHF
V: TRBV29-1; size: many; J: TRBJ2-7; D: .; DNA: TGCAGCGCTCAAACAGACTCCTACGAGCAGTACTTC; CDR3: CSAQTDSYEQYF
V: TRBV6-2/TRBV6-3; size: few; J: TRBJ2-2; D: TRBD2; DNA: TGTGCCAGCAGTTACTCCCACTTTCCAGGACTAGCGGGAGGGCCGAACACCGGGGAGCTGTTTTTT; CDR3: CASSYSHFPGLAGGPNTGELFF
V: TRBV28; size: many; J: TRBJ2-3; D: TRBD2; DNA: TGTGCCAGCAGTTCGGTCGGCGGGAGGAGGGATACGCAGTATTTT; CDR3: CASSSVGGRRDTQYF
V: TRBV11-2; size: few; J: TRBJ1-1; D: .; DNA: TGTGCCAGCAGCTTACTCTGGGGATCTGAAGCTTTCTTT; CDR3: CASSLLWGSEAFF
V: TRBV7-9; size: few; J: TRBJ2-7; D: .; DNA: TGTGCCAGCAGCCCTATTGGAGGGGAGCAGTACTTC; CDR3: CASSPIGGEQYF